These 16 T cell receptor beta chains originate from one sample sequenced in a study of T cell responses to AZD1222 COVID-19 vaccine (dated by TCRdb to about 2021). Library generation was performed with the immunoSEQ multiplex PCR assay. TCRdb's version of the immuneACCESS table is confined to in-frame rearrangements and falls short of the full clone set. An unresolved V gene accounts for under half of the shortfall where checked; the remainder is of unknown origin. The sample yields over 150,000 clones; about 87% were counted once. Of the sample, around 3% falls within the top ten clones. This sample's time point label indicates: baseline before first vaccination. The sequencing here drew on peripheral blood, taken on day 0 of AZD1222 vaccination. The source is an adult in good health.

The V gene is TRBV7-2, the J gene TRBJ2-1; D tentatively reads TRBD1 or TRBD2 (5 bases each). The CDR3 is made up of 14 amino acids. Trimming stripped 5 bases from V and 6 bases from J, with 14 bases between. Looked up from germline, CDR1 is SGHTA and CDR2 is FQGNSA. CDR3 DNA sequence: TGTGCCAGCAGCGTGACCGGGGCTAGCAATGAGCAGTTCTTC. This sequence encodes CASSVTGASNEQFF.

The chain is built from TRBV19 and TRBJ2-2; the D call may be TRBD1 or TRBD2 (7 bases each). V gave up 2 bases and J gave up 6 bases, with 16 bases separating them. Germline V gene sequence: CDR1 LNHDA, CDR2 SQIVND (reference sequence). This CDR3 has 16 residues. The CDR3 reads CASSISPGGVAGELFF. Written as DNA, the CDR3 is TGTGCCAGTAGTATATCCCCAGGGGGGGTCGCCGGGGAGCTGTTTTTT.

This clone is a singleton in its sample. The chain joins TRBV10-3 to TRBJ2-2; 10 nucleotides match TRBD2. The length of the CDR3 is 15 residues. With V trimmed by 4 bases and J by 1 base, 0 bases remained unmatched. Per germline, CDR1 ENHRY and CDR2 SYGVKD. This CDR3 reads CAISGLAGNTGELFF. The CDR3 DNA reads as TGTGCCATCAGTGGACTAGCGGGGAACACCGGGGAGCTGTTTTTT.

This clone turned up a few times. The V and J genes are TRBV28 and TRBJ1-2; no reliable D call. CDR1 is MDHEN and CDR2 is SYDVKM in the germline V gene. Trimming pared 2 bases from V and 1 base from J, leaving 5 bases between. The CDR3 has 13 residues. CDR3 DNA: TGTGCCAGCAGTTTAACGGGTAACTATGGCTACACCTTC. Its translation is CASSLTGNYGYTF.

The DNA of the CDR3 is TGCGCCAGCAGCTTGGTCTCTCTGAACACCGGGGAGCTGTTTTTT. It translates to CASSLVSLNTGELFF. This chain links TRBV5-1 with TRBJ2-2; no firm D call. Trimming stripped 0 bases from V and 1 base from J, with 7 bases between. This CDR3 is built from 15 residues. CDR1 and CDR2 (germline): SGHRS, YFSETQ. The whole variable domain, filled in from reference TRBV5-1 and TRBJ2-2, reads KAGVTQTPRYLIKTRGQQVTLSCSPISGHRSVSWYQQTPGQGLQFLFEYFSETQRNKGNFPGRFSGRQFSNSRSEMNVSTLELGDSALYLCASSLVSLNTGELFFGEGSRLTVL.

This clone was recorded once. The chain has TRBV6-5 and TRBJ1-5; 10 bases map to TRBD1. The CDR3 loop spans 15 amino acids. Germline CDR1 MNHEY, CDR2 SVGAGI. J lost 7 bases, V lost 7 bases, and 10 bases had no gene match. The CDR3 loop reads CASTRGGTGEQPQHF. Written as DNA, the CDR3 is TGTGCCAGCACCCGAGGAGGGACAGGGGAACAGCCCCAGCATTTT.

J is TRBJ2-5 and V is TRBV18; D is unclear. V was cut by 0 bases and J by 2 bases, with 1 base left in between. Looked up from germline, CDR1 is KGHSH and CDR2 is LQKENI. The CDR3 contains 12 residues. The CDR3: CASSPPQETQYF. CDR3 bases: TGTGCCAGCTCACCACCTCAAGAGACCCAGTACTTC.

This chain links TRBV7-2 with TRBJ1-2, with unresolved D. Germline V gene data show CDR1 as SGHTA and CDR2 as FQGNSA. With 2 bases removed from V and 4 bases from J, the gap between germline ends came to 5 bases. The CDR3 covers 12 residues. The CDR3 protein is CASSLIGYGYTF. CDR3 bases: TGTGCCAGCAGCTTAATAGGCTATGGCTACACCTTC.

V usage is TRBV5-1 and J usage is TRBJ2-1, with D unclear. CDR3 length: 12 residues. Germline V CDR1 and CDR2: SGHRS, YFSETQ. Trimming left V 6 bases short and J 9 bases short, with 13 bases between. CDR3 coding DNA: TGCGCCAGCATTAATCTCGTGGGTGAGCAGTTCTTC. This gives the protein CASINLVGEQFF.

The chain couples TRBV7-2 to TRBJ2-4; 7 bases are shared with TRBD1. V lost 1 base, J lost 0 bases, and 9 bases stayed unmatched. CDR1 and CDR2 (germline): SGHTA, FQGNSA. CDR3 length equals 18 residues. The CDR3 DNA sequence: TGTGCCAGCAGCTTAGATCTTCAGGGGGAAATAGCCAAAAACATTCAGTACTTC. This sequence encodes CASSLDLQGEIAKNIQYF.

Remarks on this clone: The sample has other DNA sequences that encode this CDR3 too. This chain connects TRBV6-2 or TRBV6-3 to TRBJ2-7, with D uncertain. The CDR3 runs to 11 residues. Trimming stripped 4 bases from V and 4 bases from J, with 5 bases between. Germline lookup yields CDR1 MNHEY and CDR2 SVGEGT. The CDR3 DNA is TGTGCCAGCAGTTCCACGTACGAGCAGTACTTC. Protein: CASSSTYEQYF.

The rearrangement links TRBV7-2 to TRBJ1-1, with D tentatively TRBD1 (5 bases). Germline lookup yields CDR1 SGHTA and CDR2 FQGNSA. Trimming removed 3 bases at V and 1 base at J, with 9 bases between. The CDR3 has 14 amino acids. This CDR3 reads CASSFLGGNTEAFF. Here the CDR3 DNA reads TGTGCCAGCAGCTTCCTGGGGGGGAACACTGAAGCTTTCTTT.

This chain joins TRBV5-5 and TRBJ1-1; D unclear. CDR3 length: 12 amino acids. Germline V lookup: CDR1 SGHKS, CDR2 YYEKEE (reference sequence). Trimming cost V 0 bases and J 6 bases, with 6 bases left between them. CDR3 sequence: CASSLGVPEAFF. The CDR3 DNA sequence: TGTGCCAGCAGCTTGGGCGTACCTGAAGCTTTCTTT.

This chain uses TRBV9 with TRBJ1-3, with a possible D match to TRBD1 (5 bases). V was pared by 0 bases and J by 0 bases, with 10 bases between. Germline values: CDR1 SGDLS, CDR2 YYNGEE. The CDR3 length is 16 residues. CDR3 DNA: TGTGCCAGCAGCGTAGAGAGGGGACTCTCTGGAAACACCATATATTTT. Its translation: CASSVERGLSGNTIYF. The whole variable domain, filled in from reference TRBV9 and TRBJ1-3, reads DSGVTQTPKHLITATGQRVTLRCSPRSGDLSVYWYQQSLDQGLQFLIQYYNGEERAKGNILERFSAQQFPDLHSELNLSSLELGDSALYFCASSVERGLSGNTIYFGEGSWLTVV.

The chain employs TRBV5-5 and TRBJ2-1; 9 bases align to TRBD1. The trim removed 4 bases at V and 6 bases at J, leaving 8 bases unmatched. From germline, CDR1 is SGHKS and CDR2 YYEKEE (reference sequence). The CDR3 has 15 residues. This CDR3 reads CASSGTGGAFNEQFF. CDR3 sequence (DNA): TGTGCCAGCAGCGGAACAGGGGGCGCGTTCAATGAGCAGTTCTTC.

The chain couples TRBV7-2 to TRBJ1-1; no clear D gene. Trimming shortened V by 2 bases and J by 5 bases, and 12 bases separated the two germline ends. Germline assignment: CDR1 SGHTA and CDR2 FQGNSA. This CDR3 spans 14 amino acids. The CDR3 sequence is CASSLLLTVTEAFF. The CDR3 DNA follows: TGTGCCAGCAGCTTACTCCTGACTGTTACTGAAGCTTTCTTT.